This T cell receptor (beta chain) was identified in a study of neurological immune-mediated disorders. To note about this clonotype: Its antigen is undetermined.

Time point of the sample: longitudinal time-point 3. Whole-study findings and limits: When grouped phylogenetically, the repertoires of 18 of the 34 multiple sclerosis patients fell together in one related-CDR3 cluster, which is a possible signature.

TCRdb reprocessed the 5' RACE reads via MiXCR and lists one record per CDR3 protein. Of under 100,000 distinct CDR3 sequences listed, around 4% are singletons. The CDR3 loop spans 14 amino acids. CDR1 and CDR2 (germline): GTSNPN, SVGIG (reference sequence). The V and J ends lost 1 base and 7 bases respectively, with 11 bases between them. Material: PBMCs. The rearrangement links TRBV30 to TRBJ1-6; tentatively, D is TRBD1 (5 bases). The origin of this receptor is a woman in her fifties or sixties with multiple sclerosis. CDR3 amino acids: CAWSGGTVNSPLHF. In DNA, the CDR3 is TGTGCCTGGAGTGGAGGGACGGTCAATTCACCCCTCCACTTT.